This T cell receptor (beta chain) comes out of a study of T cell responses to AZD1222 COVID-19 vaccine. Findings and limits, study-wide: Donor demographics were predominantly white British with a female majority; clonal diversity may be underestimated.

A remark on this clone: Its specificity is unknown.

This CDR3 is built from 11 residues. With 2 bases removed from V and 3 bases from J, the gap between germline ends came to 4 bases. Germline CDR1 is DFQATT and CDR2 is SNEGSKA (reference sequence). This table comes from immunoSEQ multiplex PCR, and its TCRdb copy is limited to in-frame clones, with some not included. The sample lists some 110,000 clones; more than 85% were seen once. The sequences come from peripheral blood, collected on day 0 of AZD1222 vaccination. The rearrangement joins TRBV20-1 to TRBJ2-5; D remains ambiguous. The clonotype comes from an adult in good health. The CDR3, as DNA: TGCAGTGCTAGACCTAAAGAGACCCAGTACTTC. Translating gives CSARPKETQYF.